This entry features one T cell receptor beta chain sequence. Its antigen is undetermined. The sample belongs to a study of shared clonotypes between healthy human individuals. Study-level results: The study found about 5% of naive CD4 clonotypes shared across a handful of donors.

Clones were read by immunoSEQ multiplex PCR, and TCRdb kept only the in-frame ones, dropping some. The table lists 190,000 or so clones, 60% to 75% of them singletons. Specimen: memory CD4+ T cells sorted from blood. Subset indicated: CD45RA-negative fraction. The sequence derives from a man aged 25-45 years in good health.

The CDR3 coding sequence is TGTGCCAGCAGCTTCCCGGACAGATCCAATGAGCAGTTCTTC. Amino acids: CASSFPDRSNEQFF. The V and J genes are TRBV5-4 and TRBJ2-1; weak D call: TRBD1 (6 bases). CDR3 size: 14 residues. Germline loops: CDR1 SGHNT, CDR2 YYREEE (reference sequence). Trimming shortened V by 2 bases and J by 6 bases, and 12 bases separated the two germline ends.